This TCR beta chain was documented in a study of T cell repertoires in cytomegalovirus infection. Study as a whole: In public TCR beta signatures, there were indications of both CMV infection and matching HLA type.

V lost 0 bases and J lost 4, with 5 bases in between. Germline V gives CDR1 MNHEY, CDR2 SVGAGI. There are 13 residues in the CDR3. A word on this clonotype: Its antigen is unidentified.

TCRdb re-derived calls from the reads in MiXCR, one entry per CDR3 protein. The sample consists of about 110,000 distinct CDR3 sequences, around 28% of them appearing once. Study-level points and caveats: Ex vivo, HLA-C-restricted CMV-specific TCR beta clonotypes prevailed over the rest of the response. CMV carriers with the relevant HLA were identified by cumulative public TCR beta family frequency.

The chain couples TRBV6-5 to TRBJ2-3; D possibly corresponds to TRBD2 (5 bases). This sample comprised CD8+ T cells from cultured PBMCs, obtained from culture after CMV antigen stimulation. This clonotype originated in a human donor in good health (CMV status not recorded). Some clones in this sample may be carry-over from other donors' samples. This CDR3 reads CASSYSDSDTQYF. CDR3 sequence (DNA): TGTGCCAGCAGTTACTCGGACTCAGATACGCAGTATTTT.